This TCR beta chain was identified in a study of graft-versus-host responses after intestinal transplantation. Study-level information: The recipients all started with anti-thymocyte globulin induction and then took tacrolimus and steroids for 2 to 3 years.

Profiling relied on immunoSEQ multiplex PCR, and the TCRdb table lists in-frame clones only, not all of them. The table includes 10,000 or so clones, about 70% detected once. The graft tissue was processed, and this released both intraepithelial and lamina propria lymphocytes. This CDR3 has 14 amino acids. Germline V CDR1 and CDR2: SGHRS, YFSETQ. Trimming took 5 bases from V and 7 from J; bases not matched to a gene: 9. This chain joins TRBV5-1 and TRBJ2-7, with 10 bases matching TRBD2. The sequencing here drew on ileum tissue, taken 142 days after intestinal transplantation. This TCR was sampled from a human patient who received an intestinal transplant, so some T cells may come from the graft donor. The CDR3 bases are TGCGCCAGCAGACCTAGCGGGGGCGCGTGGGAGCAGTACTTC. Amino acid sequence: CASRPSGGAWEQYF.